This T cell receptor beta chain comes out of a study of blood T cell repertoires in COVID-19. The V end lost 2 bases, the J end lost 3 bases, and 9 bases lay between the germline ends. Germline lookup yields CDR1 SGHTA and CDR2 FQGTGA. CDR3 size: 14 residues. TCRdb's table, derived via immunoSEQ multiplex PCR, lists solely in-frame clones and lacks some. Altogether around 120,000 clones are present, less than 90% being singletons, with the ten largest covering about 8%. This chain connects TRBV7-3 to TRBJ2-3; TRBD1 might be the D (6 bases). Source material: peripheral blood. The receptor was derived from a man aged 65 to 79 who had recovered from COVID-19. CDR3 nucleotide sequence: TGTGCCAGCAGCTTATGGACAGATACAGATACGCAGTATTTT. Translating gives CASSLWTDTDTQYF. Supplemented by reference TRBV7-3 and TRBJ2-3, the full variable domain reads GAGVSQTPSNKVTEKGKYVELRCDPISGHTALYWYRQSLGQGPEFLIYFQGTGAADDSGLPNDRFFAVRPEGSVSTLKIQRTERGDSAVYLCASSLWTDTDTQYFGPGTRLTVL.